This T cell receptor (beta chain) derives from a study of T cell changes during pregnancy in multiple sclerosis. The assay was immunoSEQ multiplex PCR, and TCRdb's table has in-frame clones only and misses some. The repertoire has 60,000 or so clones, 89% of them found once; the top ten carry under 3%. This clone came up once. The germline V gene has CDR1 MGHDK and CDR2 SYGVNS. The CDR3 has 16 amino acids. V lost 8 bases and J lost 0; bases outside the gene matches: 6. The sample in question was peripheral blood, obtained in the first trimester of pregnancy. The clonotype originates from a female donor with multiple sclerosis, enrolled in a pregnancy study. The chain links TRBV25-1 to TRBJ2-6; 8 positions match TRBD1. CDR3 amino acids: CASPDRVGSGANVLTF. The CDR3 DNA is TGTGCCAGCCCGGACAGGGTAGGCTCTGGGGCCAACGTCCTGACTTTC.